Presented here are 13 T cell receptor beta chains from one specimen sequenced in a study of PD-L1 blockade in urothelial cancer. TCRdb's table, derived via immunoSEQ multiplex PCR, lists solely in-frame clones and lacks some. This sample carries about 43,000 clones, around 82% of them seen once, and the ten largest clones take around 15%. Time point defined: pretreatment peripheral blood. The sample consisted of PBMCs, taken around atezolizumab (anti-PD-L1) treatment. These TCRs come from a man in his 60s with urothelial cancer.

This chain joins TRBV10-2 and TRBJ2-5; TRBD2 might be the D (5 bases). Germline CDR1 is WSHSY and CDR2 is SAAADI. CDR3 length: 13 amino acids. V gave up 4 bases and J gave up 3 bases, with 9 bases separating them. CDR3 protein: CASSVRGKETQYF. As DNA, the CDR3 is TGCGCCAGCAGTGTAAGAGGGAAAGAGACCCAGTACTTC.

This clone was seen only once. The CDR3 loop reads CASSRDSSKEQFF. CDR3 DNA sequence: TGTGCCAGTTCGCGGGACTCCAGCAAAGAGCAGTTCTTC. The chain recombines TRBV19 with TRBJ2-1; possible D gene TRBD2, 6 bases. The CDR3 sequence is 13 residues long. The V and J ends lost 8 bases and 10 bases respectively, with 18 bases between them. The germline gives CDR1 LNHDA, CDR2 SQIVND (reference sequence).

V gene TRBV10-3 combines with J gene TRBJ1-1, with D maybe TRBD1 (5 bases). Germline values: CDR1 ENHRY, CDR2 SYGVKD. V lost 6 bases and J lost 3, with 14 bases in between. The CDR3 contains 14 residues. CDR3 coding DNA: TGTGCCATCAGCCAAAGGGGTCCGGACACTGAAGCTTTCTTT. Its protein is CAISQRGPDTEAFF.

The chain uses TRBV6-5 and TRBJ1-2; D not certain. This CDR3 spans 15 amino acids. CDR1 is MNHEY and CDR2 is SVGAGI in the germline V gene. The V end was cut by 0 bases, the J end by 2 bases, with 10 bases between. The DNA of the CDR3 is TGTGCCAGCAGTTACTCGTTTGAGGGAAACTATGGCTACACCTTC. Translating it yields CASSYSFEGNYGYTF.

The J gene is TRBJ2-1, the V gene TRBV19; 14 bases agree with TRBD2. V lost 4 bases and J lost 10; bases outside the gene matches: 9. The CDR3 spans 16 residues. The V gene's germline CDR1 is LNHDA and CDR2 SQIVND (reference sequence). The CDR3, as DNA: TGTGCCAGTAGTACCGACCGACTAGCGGGAGGGGGGGAGCAGTTCTTC. Translated: CASSTDRLAGGGEQFF.

This clone was detected many times. The chain has TRBV21-1 and TRBJ1-2. TRBV21-1 is tagged as a pseudogene. The CDR3 has 13 residues. CDR3 in DNA: TGTGCCAGCAGCCCTAGAGGGTTCTATGGCTACACCTTC. It yields the protein CASSPRGFYGYTF.

For the CDR3, the DNA is TGTGCCAGTAGTATATCCGGGACAGGGAAGGACGAGCAGTACTTC. Amino acids: CASSISGTGKDEQYF. The chain has TRBV19 and TRBJ2-7; TRBD1 agrees at 9 bases. J was trimmed by 5 bases and V by 2 bases; bases with no gene match: 7. The CDR3 spans 15 residues. From germline, CDR1 is LNHDA and CDR2 SQIVND (reference sequence).

Here the CDR3 DNA reads TGTGCCAGCAGCGTGCGGGAGGGGTCCTATGGCTACACCTTC. Protein product: CASSVREGSYGYTF. The rearrangement joins TRBV9 to TRBJ1-2; D perhaps matches TRBD1 (5 bases). With 2 bases removed from V and 4 bases from J, the gap between germline ends came to 12 bases. The germline V gene has CDR1 SGDLS and CDR2 YYNGEE. CDR3 size: 14 residues.

The J gene is TRBJ2-2, the V gene TRBV14, with D tentatively TRBD2 (5 bases). Germline V gene lookup returns CDR1 SGHDN and CDR2 FVKESK. The CDR3 spans 14 residues. The ends were cut back, 0 bases at V and 6 bases at J, with 8 bases in the middle. CDR3 sequence reads: CASSQEGGPGELFF. The CDR3 DNA follows: TGTGCCAGCAGCCAAGAAGGAGGACCCGGGGAGCTGTTTTTT.

The V and J genes are TRBV5-1 and TRBJ2-1, with TRBD2 identical over 8 bases. The J segment lost 8 bases and the V segment lost 0 bases, leaving 4 bases of the junction unmatched. Germline lookup yields CDR1 SGHRS and CDR2 YFSETQ. The CDR3 sequence is 14 residues long. In DNA form, the CDR3 reads TGCGCCAGCAGCTTGGGGACTAGCAACTATGAGCAGTTCTTC. Amino acids: CASSLGTSNYEQFF. The whole variable domain, filled in from reference TRBV5-1 and TRBJ2-1, reads KAGVTQTPRYLIKTRGQQVTLSCSPISGHRSVSWYQQTPGQGLQFLFEYFSETQRNKGNFPGRFSGRQFSNSRSEMNVSTLELGDSALYLCASSLGTSNYEQFFGPGTRLTVL.

The chain couples TRBV11-2 to TRBJ2-2; 8 positions agree with TRBD1. Germline lookup yields CDR1 SGHAT and CDR2 FQNNGV. V lost 4 bases, J lost 6 bases, and 1 base stayed unmatched. The CDR3 length is 13 residues. The CDR3 region has the DNA TGTGCCAGCAGCTCGACAGGGGCCGGGGAGCTGTTTTTT. Translating gives CASSSTGAGELFF.

The CDR3 loop is CASTGQGSDTQYF. The CDR3 coding sequence is TGTGCCAGCACCGGACAGGGGTCAGATACGCAGTATTTT. The chain has TRBV6-5 and TRBJ2-3; 9 bases line up with TRBD1. The CDR3 length is 13 residues. V shed 7 bases, J shed 4 bases, and the junction held 3 bases outside the gene matches. CDR1 MNHEY and CDR2 SVGAGI come from the germline V gene.

The chain recombines TRBV6-1 with TRBJ2-7; a weak D match, TRBD2 (6 bases). V was clipped by 6 bases and J by 0 bases, with 9 bases between them. Germline CDR1 reads MNHNS; CDR2 reads SASEGT. There are 13 residues in the CDR3. The CDR3 protein is CASRGGSSYEQYF. In DNA form, the CDR3 reads TGTGCCAGCAGAGGAGGGAGCTCCTACGAGCAGTACTTC.